These 21 T cell receptor beta chains share one sample of origin, sequenced in a study of blood T cell repertoires in COVID-19. Method: immunoSEQ multiplex PCR; TCRdb's copy keeps in-frame clones and lacks some. This sample has more than 90,000 clones, with about 70% found just once. Source material: peripheral blood. The source of these receptors is a woman in her fifties or sixties in a cohort sampled during active or convalescent COVID-19.

The chain uses TRBV2 and TRBJ2-5, with no clear D. With 1 base removed from V and 5 bases from J, the gap between germline ends came to 14 bases. CDR1 SNHLY and CDR2 FYNNEI come from the germline V gene. The CDR3 length is 15 residues. CDR3 in amino acids: CASSEEVGRSETQYF. The DNA of the CDR3 is TGTGCCAGCAGTGAAGAAGTGGGCCGATCGGAGACCCAGTACTTC.

The genes are TRBV6-5 and TRBJ1-2, with D perhaps TRBD1 (5 bases). CDR1 is MNHEY and CDR2 is SVGAGI in the germline V gene. This CDR3 is 13 amino acids long. V lost 1 base and J lost 6, with 9 bases in between. CDR3 nucleotides: TGTGCCAGCAGTTACTGGGCGGGGGATGGCTACACCTTC. Translating gives CASSYWAGDGYTF.

This clone was seen once. V is TRBV5-1 and J is TRBJ2-5, with D unclear. Germline V gene sequence: CDR1 SGHRS, CDR2 YFSETQ. This CDR3 has 12 residues. V was clipped by 1 base and J by 5 bases, with 6 bases between them. The CDR3 coding sequence is TGCGCCAGCAGCTTGTCCGAGGAGACCCAGTACTTC. It yields the protein CASSLSEETQYF.

The CDR3 protein is CASSPRTSGASSYNEQFF. The CDR3 DNA is TGTGCCAGCTCACCGCGGACTAGCGGGGCTAGCTCCTACAATGAGCAGTTCTTC. The chain recombines TRBV18 with TRBJ2-1; 12 bases agree with TRBD2. Germline V gives CDR1 KGHSH, CDR2 LQKENI. The CDR3 length is 18 residues. V trimming: 3 bases; J trimming: 0 bases; junction bases outside the gene matches: 6.

This clone was picked up a small number of times. This chain links TRBV5-4 with TRBJ2-5; 13 bases are shared with TRBD2. Germline loops: CDR1 SGHNT, CDR2 YYREEE (reference sequence). This CDR3 has 16 residues. V was clipped by 4 bases and J by 5 bases; unmatched bases: 8. The CDR3 spells CASSHTPGLAGETQYF. The CDR3 DNA sequence: TGTGCCAGCAGCCATACACCGGGACTAGCGGGGGAGACCCAGTACTTC.

The V gene is TRBV5-1, the J gene TRBJ2-4; tentative D call: TRBD1 (6 bases). With 4 bases removed from V and 3 bases from J, the gap between germline ends came to 11 bases. The CDR3 has 14 residues. Germline V lookup: CDR1 SGHRS, CDR2 YFSETQ. CDR3 in DNA: TGCGCCAGCAGCATACAGGGTTTCAAAAACATTCAGTACTTC. Translation: CASSIQGFKNIQYF.

This clone appeared a few times. The chain uses TRBV7-2 and TRBJ2-1; 7 nucleotides match TRBD2. The ends lost 2 bases at V and 9 bases at J; junction bases unmatched: 10. Germline V gives CDR1 SGHTA, CDR2 FQGNSA. The CDR3 consists of 15 residues. The CDR3 nucleotides are TGTGCCAGCAGCTTATCTACTGGTAGCGGGTTTGAGCAGTTCTTC. This gives the protein CASSLSTGSGFEQFF.

The J gene is TRBJ1-1, the V gene TRBV11-2; D not certain. The ends were cut back, 5 bases at V and 8 bases at J, with 15 bases in the middle. From germline, CDR1 is SGHAT and CDR2 FQNNGV. CDR3 length: 13 residues. The chain's CDR3 is CASSLRSVAEAFF. CDR3 sequence (DNA): TGTGCCAGCAGCCTAAGATCAGTAGCCGAAGCTTTCTTT.

In its sample, this clone was seen once. The gene calls are TRBV9 and TRBJ1-1; TRBD1 matches at 7 bases. CDR1 and CDR2 from the germline V gene are SGDLS and YYNGEE. Trimming removed 4 bases from V and 3 bases from J; junction bases left unmatched: 6. The length of the CDR3 is 14 residues. The CDR3 region is CASSPGTVHTEAFF. The CDR3 region has the DNA TGTGCCAGCAGCCCAGGGACAGTACACACTGAAGCTTTCTTT.

This sequence joins TRBV2 and TRBJ2-2, with 9 bases fitting TRBD1. The V gene's germline CDR1 is SNHLY and CDR2 FYNNEI. The CDR3 is made up of 16 amino acids. The V and J ends lost 3 bases and 2 bases, in that order; junction bases with no gene match: 4. The CDR3 sequence is CASSDGTGKNTGELFF. The CDR3 nucleotides read TGTGCCAGCAGTGACGGGACAGGGAAAAACACCGGGGAGCTGTTTTTT.

The chain links TRBV7-9 to TRBJ2-5, with D maybe TRBD2 (6 bases). Germline V gene data show CDR1 as SEHNR and CDR2 as FQNEAQ (reference sequence). Trimming cost V 0 bases and J 7 bases, with 6 bases left between them. CDR3 size: 12 residues. CDR3: CASSLAGGTQYF. CDR3 coding DNA: TGTGCCAGCAGCTTAGCGGGGGGGACCCAGTACTTC.

The CDR3 loop reads CASSLTTGAHNQPQHF. DNA for the CDR3: TGTGCCAGCAGCCTAACGACAGGGGCCCACAATCAGCCCCAGCATTTT. The chain links TRBV5-8 to TRBJ1-5, with 8 bases that match TRBD1. V dropped 4 bases and J dropped 3; count of bases not matched to a gene: 9. Germline V CDR1 and CDR2: SGHTS, YDEGEE. The CDR3 sequence is 16 residues long.

The rearrangement uses TRBV6-5 and TRBJ1-4; tentative D call: TRBD1 (6 bases). The CDR3 spans 15 residues. V was shortened by 7 bases and J by 0 bases, with 12 bases between the two germline ends. Germline CDR1 is MNHEY and CDR2 is SVGAGI. CDR3 amino acids: CASNFPGATNEKLFF. The DNA of the CDR3 is TGTGCCAGCAACTTCCCAGGGGCAACTAATGAAAAACTGTTTTTT.

This sequence joins TRBV27 and TRBJ2-7; D may be TRBD2 (5 bases). Trimming left V 4 bases short and J 0 bases short, with 10 bases between. CDR3 length: 14 residues. Germline lookup yields CDR1 MNHEY and CDR2 SMNVEV (reference sequence). The CDR3 sequence: CASSSRVISYEQYF. Here the CDR3 DNA reads TGTGCCAGCAGTTCGCGGGTGATCTCCTACGAGCAGTACTTC.

J is TRBJ2-3 and V is TRBV3-1 (or the pseudogene TRBV3-2); D is unresolved. This CDR3 is 14 amino acids long. Trimming removed 1 base at V and 2 bases at J, with 7 bases between. From germline, CDR1 is LGHDT and CDR2 YNNKEL (reference sequence). The CDR3 bases are TGTGCCAGCAGCCAAGTCGGAGTCACAGATACGCAGTATTTT. It yields the protein CASSQVGVTDTQYF.

The chain links TRBV20-1 to TRBJ2-3; D perhaps matches TRBD2 (6 bases). V shed 5 bases and J shed 2 bases, with 11 bases lying between them. Germline CDR1 reads DFQATT; CDR2 reads SNEGSKA (reference sequence). The CDR3 is made up of 13 amino acids. The CDR3 DNA is TGCAGTGCTGGTGCGGGGAACACAGATACGCAGTATTTT. It is translated as CSAGAGNTDTQYF.

V usage is TRBV28 and J usage is TRBJ2-2; 8 nucleotides align to TRBD1. From germline, CDR1 is MDHEN and CDR2 SYDVKM. V shed 4 bases, J shed 4 bases, and the junction held 17 bases outside the gene matches. The CDR3 runs 19 residues. This CDR3 is CASSWDGIGTGPGTGELFF. CDR3 nucleotide sequence: TGTGCCAGCAGTTGGGACGGCATTGGGACAGGCCCAGGCACCGGGGAGCTGTTTTTT.

This chain links TRBV7-8 with TRBJ2-2; a weak D match, TRBD1 (5 bases). Trimming cost V 7 bases and J 3 bases, with 18 bases left between them. Germline V gene sequence: CDR1 SGHVS, CDR2 FQNEAQ. This CDR3 contains 16 residues. This CDR3 reads CASTLTRVKDTGELFF. The CDR3 DNA follows: TGTGCCAGCACCCTAACCAGGGTTAAGGACACCGGGGAGCTGTTTTTT.

This chain connects TRBV7-2 to TRBJ2-5, with a tentative D call TRBD2 (6 bases). CDR1 and CDR2 (germline): SGHTA, FQGNSA. The CDR3 has 15 residues. Trimming took off 2 bases at V and 2 bases at J, with 12 bases between the two ends. The CDR3 DNA reads TGTGCCAGCAGCTTATTTGGCGGGGTACAAGAGACCCAGTACTTC. Residues: CASSLFGGVQETQYF. Together with reference TRBV7-2 and TRBJ2-5, the CDR3 gives the full variable domain: GAGVSQSPSNKVTEKGKDVELRCDPISGHTALYWYRQSLGQGLEFLIYFQGNSAPDKSGLPSDRFSAERTGGSVSTLTIQRTQQEDSAVYLCASSLFGGVQETQYFGPGTRLLVL.

V usage is TRBV7-6 and J usage is TRBJ1-6; weak D call: TRBD1 (6 bases). The CDR3 is made up of 12 amino acids. V lost 4 bases to trimming and J lost 13 bases, with 11 bases between them. CDR1 is SGHVS, CDR2 FNYEAQ, per germline. CDR3 DNA: TGTGCCAGCAGCTCGAGGACAGAGCCCCTCCACTTT. Protein: CASSSRTEPLHF.

This clone was counted only a few times. The chain employs TRBV12-3 or TRBV12-4 and TRBJ1-1, with D perhaps TRBD1 (5 bases). The CDR3 is 13 amino acids. The ends were cut back, 3 bases at V and 1 base at J, with 6 bases in the middle. The CDR3 is CASSFQGNTEAFF. In DNA form, the CDR3 reads TGTGCCAGCAGTTTTCAGGGGAACACTGAAGCTTTCTTT.